The 12 T cell receptor beta chains below all came from one sample that was sequenced in a study of blood T cell repertoires in COVID-19. Only in-frame clones appear in the TCRdb table, and some are missing; sequencing was by immunoSEQ multiplex PCR. The table lists about 250,000 clones, around nine tenths of them singletons. The material sequenced was peripheral blood. These receptors all come from a woman in her sixties or seventies who had recovered from COVID-19.

This sequence joins TRBV10-3 and TRBJ2-3; D is uncertain. There are 16 residues in the CDR3. V was trimmed by 6 bases and J by 2 bases, leaving 18 bases between them. The V gene's germline CDR1 is ENHRY and CDR2 SYGVKD. The CDR3 DNA reads as TGTGCCATCAGCGACCTGGGCCGCCCGACCACAGATACGCAGTATTTT. Protein: CAISDLGRPTTDTQYF.

The rearrangement joins TRBV9 to TRBJ1-6, with D tentatively TRBD1 (5 bases). The V end lost 6 bases, the J end lost 10 bases, and 17 bases lay between the germline ends. Looked up from germline, CDR1 is SGDLS and CDR2 is YYNGEE. The CDR3 runs to 14 residues. CDR3 in amino acids: CASTKGGDGSPLHF. The CDR3 bases are TGTGCCAGCACCAAAGGAGGGGATGGATCACCCCTCCACTTT.

The V call is TRBV4-2, the J call TRBJ2-7; D gene ambiguous. Deletions cut 0 bases from V and 2 bases from J, with 8 bases between. Germline CDR1 is LGHNA and CDR2 is YNFKEQ. The CDR3 loop spans 14 amino acids. The CDR3 here is CASSQDIGAYEQYF. For the CDR3, the DNA is TGTGCCAGCAGCCAAGATATAGGAGCCTACGAGCAGTACTTC.

V and J are TRBV6-1 and TRBJ1-1, with D unclear. Trimming pared 1 base from V and 3 bases from J, leaving 9 bases between. The CDR3 covers 14 residues. CDR1 is MNHNS, CDR2 SASEGT, per germline. CDR3 DNA sequence: TGTGCCAGCAGTGAAGAGCAGGCCGACACTGAAGCTTTCTTT. Amino acid sequence: CASSEEQADTEAFF.

This clone was observed at least ten times. The CDR3 DNA follows: TGTGCCAGCAGCTTGAGAGGCAGCGGGGTCCAAGAGACCCAGTACTTC. This sequence encodes CASSLRGSGVQETQYF. This chain joins TRBV5-4 and TRBJ2-5; 7 positions agree with TRBD2. Germline lookup yields CDR1 SGHNT and CDR2 YYREEE (reference sequence). This CDR3 contains 16 residues. V was pared by 1 base and J by 1 base, with 7 bases of the junction left unmatched.

The chain recombines TRBV28 with TRBJ2-7; 7 nucleotides line up with TRBD1. This CDR3 contains 15 residues. Per the germline V gene, CDR1 is MDHEN and CDR2 is SYDVKM. Trimming cost V 5 bases and J 1 base; bases outside gene matches: 8. DNA for the CDR3: TGTGCCAGCAGTCAGACAGGGATGAGGTCCTACGAGCAGTACTTC. Translating it yields CASSQTGMRSYEQYF.

V gene TRBV3-1 (or the pseudogene TRBV3-2) combines with J gene TRBJ1-3; maybe TRBD1 (5 bases). This CDR3 is built from 15 residues. V was cut by 6 bases and J by 0 bases, with 12 bases left in between. Germline-derived CDR1 and CDR2 are LGHDT and YNNKEL (reference sequence). The CDR3 nucleotides read TGTGCCAGCAGTCTAACAGGAAGCTCTGGAAACACCATATATTTT. Translating it yields CASSLTGSSGNTIYF.

This rearrangement joins TRBV7-3 to TRBJ2-7; 8 bases map to TRBD1. V gave up 1 base and J gave up 3 bases; unmatched junction bases: 11. The CDR3 is 17 amino acids. In germline, CDR1 is SGHTA, CDR2 FQGTGA. CDR3: CASSLMGSGQDLYEQYF. The CDR3 nucleotides are TGTGCCAGCAGCTTAATGGGGTCGGGACAGGACCTCTACGAGCAGTACTTC.

The chain links TRBV7-2 to TRBJ2-1, with TRBD2 identical over 11 bases. CDR3 length equals 15 residues. Germline-derived CDR1 and CDR2 are SGHTA and FQGNSA. With 5 bases clipped from V and 2 bases from J, the junction kept 2 bases outside the gene matches. The CDR3 DNA sequence: TGTGCCAGCAGCATTAGCGGGGGGGCCTACAATGAGCAGTTCTTC. Its protein product is CASSISGGAYNEQFF.

The chain links TRBV20-1 to TRBJ2-1; TRBD2 agrees at 11 bases. V shed 5 bases and J 4 bases; nucleotides not matched to a gene: 7. The germline V gene encodes CDR1 DFQATT and CDR2 SNEGSKA (reference sequence). The CDR3 is 15 residues long. The CDR3 DNA follows: TGCAGTGCTGGTGGTCGGACTAGCGGGTACAATGAGCAGTTCTTC. Its protein is CSAGGRTSGYNEQFF.

About this clone itself: Different DNA sequences within this sample yield the same CDR3. The chain links TRBV7-2 to TRBJ1-4; TRBD1 matches at 7 bases. V lost 5 bases to trimming and J lost 4 bases; unmatched junction nucleotides: 4. Per germline, CDR1 SGHTA and CDR2 FQGNSA. The CDR3 consists of 14 residues. The CDR3 DNA follows: TGTGCCAGCAGCCTACAGGGGTATAATGAAAAACTGTTTTTT. Its translation: CASSLQGYNEKLFF.

The chain recombines TRBV6-1 with TRBJ2-7; 9 bases align to TRBD1. J lost 9 bases, V lost 1 base, and 10 bases had no gene match. This CDR3 comprises 15 residues. Germline V gene sequence: CDR1 MNHNS, CDR2 SASEGT. CDR3 sequence reads: CASSEGLGTGGGQYF. CDR3 coding DNA: TGTGCCAGCAGTGAAGGCCTTGGCACAGGGGGCGGGCAGTACTTC.